The rows below give T cell receptor beta chains drawn from one sample of a study of cytomegalovirus exposure and HLA in healthy donors. Here immunoSEQ multiplex PCR was the method, and the copy in TCRdb shows in-frame clones only, minus some. Altogether around 190,000 clones are present, approximately 85% being singletons, with the ten largest covering around 2.3%. Sequenced material: PBMCs. The source of these receptors is a woman in her 50s in good health and CMV-seronegative. Both conserved end residues are part of each CDR3. A D gene is named only where the DNA matches it firmly. The size of a clone is reported for some rows only, either as once, few or many, or as a class for expanded clones.

once	TRBV13	TRBJ1-1	-	TGTGCCAGCAGCTTTTTAGGACATGGGAACACTGAAGCTTTCTTT	CASSFLGHGNTEAFF
-	TRBV14	TRBJ1-1	TRBD1	TGTGCCAGCAGCCAGACAGGGGGGAACACTGAAGCTTTCTTT	CASSQTGGNTEAFF
-	TRBV19	TRBJ1-5	TRBD1	TGTGCCAGTAGAAACAGGGGACGAGAAACAACTGGGAATCAGCCCCAGCATTTT	CASRNRGRETTGNQPQHF
-	TRBV7-8	TRBJ1-5	TRBD1	TGTGCCAGCAGCGAAAGGACAGGGAGAAGCAATCAGCCCCAGCATTTT	CASSERTGRSNQPQHF
-	TRBV28	TRBJ2-7	-	TGTGCCAGCAGTTTTGATTACTTGGGGAGATCGTACGAGCAGTACTTC	CASSFDYLGRSYEQYF
-	TRBV28	TRBJ1-2	-	TGTGCCAGCCGATCCTTAGGGGATGGCTATGGCTACACCTTC	CASRSLGDGYGYTF
few	TRBV19	TRBJ1-1	TRBD1	TGTGCCAGTATTGTTGCCACAGGGGCCTCCACTGAAGCTTTCTTT	CASIVATGASTEAFF
-	TRBV30	TRBJ1-4	-	TGTGCCTGGGACAGCCAACAGAGACTGTTTTTT	CAWDSQQRLFF
once	TRBV7-6	TRBJ2-3	-	TGTGCCGGCAGCTTAGGAGGCGGGGTGGGCACAGATACGCAGTATTTT	CAGSLGGGVGTDTQYF
-	TRBV7-9	TRBJ1-5	-	TGTGCCAGCAGCTCTGGAGGATCGGCCCAGCATTTT	CASSSGGSAQHF
-	TRBV18	TRBJ1-1	-	TGTGCCAGCTCACCAACCTCGGGGGAAGGGTACACTGAAGCTTTCTTT	CASSPTSGEGYTEAFF
few	TRBV6-1	TRBJ2-5	TRBD2	TGTGCCAGCAGTGAAGATCGCGGGAGCGGGGAGACCCAGTACTTC	CASSEDRGSGETQYF
-	TRBV19	TRBJ1-2	-	TGTGCCAGTAGCCGCGGACAGCATCTTAACTATGGCTACACCTTC	CASSRGQHLNYGYTF
-	TRBV6-6	TRBJ1-5	-	TGTGCCATCCAAGAAAGCGGCAATCAGCCCCAGCATTTT	CAIQESGNQPQHF
-	TRBV28	TRBJ2-7	-	TGTGCCACCCAACAGGGAAGCTCCTACGAGCAGTACTTC	CATQQGSSYEQYF
few	TRBV28	TRBJ2-5	TRBD2	TGCGCCAGCAGTTTATCCCAGGGACTAGCGGGCGCCGGGGAGACCCAGTACTTC	CASSLSQGLAGAGETQYF
-	TRBV2	TRBJ2-1	-	TGTGCCAGCAGTGTACAGGTCCAGTTGGGTGAGCAGTTCTTC	CASSVQVQLGEQFF
-	TRBV19	TRBJ2-3	TRBD2	TGTGCCAGTAGGGAGACTAGCGGGAGCACAGATACGCAGTATTTT	CASRETSGSTDTQYF
-	TRBV28	TRBJ1-5	-	TGTGCCAGCAGTTCGCTCTCAGGGTATGACAATCAGCCCCAGCATTTT	CASSSLSGYDNQPQHF
-	TRBV28	TRBJ1-2	-	TGTGCCAGCAGCCGAGGGGGACAAAGCTCGGGCTACACCTTC	CASSRGGQSSGYTF
-	TRBV28	TRBJ1-1	-	TGTGCCAGCAGTGTAATTGGGGGGGGGAACACTGAAGCTTTCTTT	CASSVIGGGNTEAFF
once	TRBV11-2	TRBJ2-1	-	TGTGCCAGCAGCTTAAGCCGCTACCTTGAGCAGTTCTTC	CASSLSRYLEQFF
few	TRBV28	TRBJ2-4	-	TGTGCCAGCAGTCCACCATTGGGGGGGGGCGGGAGAGGGGACATTCAGTACTTC	CASSPPLGGGGRGDIQYF
-	TRBV4-1	TRBJ2-7	TRBD2	TGCGCCAGCAGCCAAGATAGGCTAGCGGGCTCCTACGAGCAGTACTTC	CASSQDRLAGSYEQYF
-	TRBV5-1	TRBJ2-5	-	TGCGCCAGCAGCTATGGCACTAACACGTTCCAAGAGACCCAGTACTTC	CASSYGTNTFQETQYF
-	TRBV28	TRBJ1-1	TRBD1	TGTGCCAGCAGTTCGACAGGGATTAACACTGAAGCTTTCTTT	CASSSTGINTEAFF
-	TRBV19	TRBJ2-5	-	TGTGCCAGTAGTGGTCCCCTACAGGGACGAGGGACCCAGTACTTC	CASSGPLQGRGTQYF
-	TRBV29-1	TRBJ2-1	TRBD2	TGCAGCGTTGAAGAGGCTGGAGCGGGGGCGGGAAATGAGCAGTTCTTC	CSVEEAGAGAGNEQFF
-	TRBV28	TRBJ2-1	TRBD1	TGTGCCAGCAGTTTAACCGGGACAGGGGGCAATGAGCAGTTCTTC	CASSLTGTGGNEQFF
-	TRBV7-3	TRBJ2-7	TRBD1	TGTGCCAGCAGCTTGACAGGGGGCGTTCTTCCCTACGAGCAGTACTTC	CASSLTGGVLPYEQYF
-	TRBV29-1	TRBJ2-3	TRBD1	TGCAGCGGAACAGGGGGACGCACAGATACGCAGTATTTT	CSGTGGRTDTQYF
-	TRBV27	TRBJ2-3	-	TGTGCCAGCAGTTTTGACAGAAACACAGATACGCAGTATTTT	CASSFDRNTDTQYF
-	TRBV25-1	TRBJ2-6	-	TGTGCCAGCAGTGAACTTCCAATCGGGGGCTCTGGGGCCAACGTCCTGACTTTC	CASSELPIGGSGANVLTF
-	TRBV7-2	TRBJ2-1	TRBD2	TGTGCCAGCAGCTATATGAGCGGGAGGGCCACCAATGAGCAGTTCTTC	CASSYMSGRATNEQFF
-	TRBV4-1	TRBJ2-7	TRBD1	TGCGCCAGCAGCCAGGCCGGGACAGGGGGCCACGAGCAGTACTTC	CASSQAGTGGHEQYF
-	TRBV21-1	TRBJ1-1	-	TGTGCCAGGGCGGGGTTCACTGAAGCTTTCTTT	CARAGFTEAFF
-	TRBV2	TRBJ2-1	-	TGTGCCAGCGCCGGGACTCCTTCCTACAATGAGCAGTTCTTC	CASAGTPSYNEQFF
-	TRBV7-2	TRBJ1-2	-	TGTGCCAGCAGCTTAGGCCAGGCAAGGGGCTATGGCTACACCTTC	CASSLGQARGYGYTF
few	TRBV9	TRBJ1-6	TRBD1	TGTGCCAGCAGCCCAGGACAGGGCTCCTATAATTCACCCCTCCACTTT	CASSPGQGSYNSPLHF
-	TRBV10-3	TRBJ2-2	TRBD2	TGTGCCATCAGTGGGGGACTAGCGGAGACGAACACCGGGGAGCTGTTTTTT	CAISGGLAETNTGELFF
once	TRBV28	TRBJ2-7	TRBD2	TGTGCCAGCAGTGACACCTTAAGCGGGAAGTACGAGCAGTACTTC	CASSDTLSGKYEQYF
-	TRBV7-9	TRBJ2-7	TRBD2	TGTGCCAGCAGCTTAGGCGGGAGTCGCTACGAGCAGTACTTC	CASSLGGSRYEQYF
-	TRBV27	TRBJ2-2	-	TGTGCCAGCAGTTTTGGCAGGTACACCGGGGAGCTGTTTTTT	CASSFGRYTGELFF
-	TRBV28	TRBJ1-5	TRBD1	TGTGCCAGCAGTGAGGGACAGCGCTTGCAGCATTTT	CASSEGQRLQHF
once	TRBV6-4	TRBJ2-3	TRBD1	TGTGCCAGCAGTCCAAAGGGGGCCATCACAGATACGCAGTATTTT	CASSPKGAITDTQYF
few	TRBV28	TRBJ2-7	TRBD1	TGTGCCAGCAGGCTACAGGGGGATCGGAGTTACGAGCAGTACTTC	CASRLQGDRSYEQYF
-	TRBV5-4	TRBJ1-5	-	TGTGCCAGCAGCTTGGTTGGTGCAGGTAATCAGCCCCAGCATTTT	CASSLVGAGNQPQHF
-	TRBV28	TRBJ1-2	-	TGTGCCAGCAGGGCCATCTATGGCTACACCTTC	CASRAIYGYTF
-	TRBV9	TRBJ2-1	TRBD2	TGTGCCAGCCAAAGGGGACCCCCTAGCGGCCACTACAATGAGCAGTTCTTC	CASQRGPPSGHYNEQFF
-	TRBV6-6	TRBJ1-1	-	TGTGCCAGCAGTTACATCGGGACACCGAACACTGAAGCTTTCTTT	CASSYIGTPNTEAFF
-	TRBV7-9	TRBJ2-2	TRBD1	TGTGCCAGCAGCTTAAAACAGGGGGCCGGAGGGGAGCTGTTTTTT	CASSLKQGAGGELFF
-	TRBV5-4	TRBJ2-1	TRBD2	TGTGCCAGCAGCTCGAGACTAGCGGGAGTCAATGAGCAGTTCTTC	CASSSRLAGVNEQFF
-	TRBV28	TRBJ2-7	-	TGTGCCAGCAGTTCCACGCCTAACTACGAGCAGTACTTC	CASSSTPNYEQYF
-	TRBV28	TRBJ2-1	-	TGTGCCAGCAGCCGATCCCTCCCGTCCGGGACTCACAATGAGCAGTTCTTC	CASSRSLPSGTHNEQFF
-	TRBV6-6	TRBJ1-5	TRBD1	TGTGCCAGCAGTTATCCGTCGGGACAGCCCAATCAGCCCCAGCATTTT	CASSYPSGQPNQPQHF
-	TRBV6-5	TRBJ2-7	TRBD2	TGTGCCACGGGACTAGCGGAGTTCGAGCAGTACTTC	CATGLAEFEQYF
-	TRBV5-1	TRBJ1-2	TRBD1	TGCGCCAGCAGCTTGTGGGGGACAGGGAATGGCTACACCTTC	CASSLWGTGNGYTF
few	TRBV7-2	TRBJ2-1	TRBD2	TGTGCCAGCAGCTTAGAGCGGGGACTGGGGCATGAGCAGTTCTTC	CASSLERGLGHEQFF